Listed below are T cell receptor beta chains from one sample, sequenced in a study of OX40 agonist ivuxolimab in advanced cancers. Sequencing was performed with immunoSEQ multiplex PCR; in TCRdb, only in-frame clones are kept and a portion is missing. The sample holds 95,000 to 110,000 clones, 75% to 95% seen once. The specimen was CD4+ or CD8+ T cells sorted from blood, collected in a trial of the OX40 agonist ivuxolimab. These receptors came from an adult with an advanced solid tumor such as melanoma, head and neck, liver or kidney cancer. The CDR3 runs from the conserved cysteine through the conserved F or W. Fields, in order: clone size, V gene, J gene, D gene, CDR3 protein, CDR3 DNA. The D gene is left open where the match is weak. Only part of the rows carry a size: once, few, many, or a class if the clone is expanded.

>-|TRBV11-2|TRBJ1-2|-
CASSRGVGYGYTF
TGTGCCAGCAGTAGAGGGGTCGGCTATGGCTACACCTTC
>-|TRBV27|TRBJ2-7|TRBD1
CASSPRAGGSYEQYF
TGTGCCAGCAGTCCCCGGGCAGGGGGCTCCTACGAGCAGTACTTC
>-|TRBV5-1|TRBJ2-5|-
CASSLGWETQYF
TGCGCCAGCAGCTTGGGTTGGGAGACCCAGTACTTC
>-|TRBV28|TRBJ1-2|-
CASSLTENYGYTF
TGTGCCAGCAGTTTAACGGAGAACTATGGCTACACCTTC
>-|TRBV27|TRBJ2-7|TRBD2
CASSLSVAGAYEQYF
TGTGCCAGCAGTTTATCGGTAGCGGGAGCCTACGAGCAGTACTTC
>-|TRBV5-1|TRBJ2-5|-
CASSSVGYSSGTQYF
TGCGCCAGCAGCTCAGTTGGTTATAGCTCCGGGACCCAGTACTTC
>-|TRBV13|TRBJ2-3|TRBD2
CASSFPTSGRTATSTDTQYF
TGTGCCAGCAGCTTTCCGACTAGCGGGAGGACTGCGACTAGCACAGATACGCAGTATTTT
>-|TRBV28|TRBJ2-4|TRBD2
CASSLVTSASKNIQYF
TGTGCCAGCAGTTTAGTGACTAGCGCGTCCAAAAACATTCAGTACTTC
>-|TRBV15|TRBJ2-7|TRBD1
CATSSPQGAHEQYF
TGTGCCACCAGCAGTCCACAGGGGGCCCACGAGCAGTACTTC
>-|TRBV7-6|TRBJ1-4|-
CASSPSRQGINEKLFF
TGTGCCAGCAGTCCCTCGAGGCAGGGGATTAATGAAAAACTGTTTTTT
>-|TRBV29-1|TRBJ1-3|-
CSALGGTGNTIYF
TGCAGCGCTCTTGGGGGTACTGGAAACACCATATATTTT
>-|TRBV28|TRBJ2-7|-
CASSLKRYEQYF
TGTGCCAGCAGCCTAAAAAGATACGAGCAGTACTTC
>-|TRBV6-1|TRBJ1-1|-
CASSNLGNTEAFF
TGTGCCAGCAGTAATTTGGGAAACACTGAAGCTTTCTTT
>many|TRBV19|TRBJ2-7|TRBD1
CASRLSFWGLTGTGDPYEQYF
TGTGCCAGTAGACTGTCTTTCTGGGGGCTGACCGGGACAGGGGATCCTTACGAGCAGTACTTC
>-|TRBV5-6|TRBJ1-2|-
CASSLKIGEGGYTF
TGTGCCAGCAGCTTGAAAATCGGGGAGGGCGGCTACACCTTC
>-|TRBV30|TRBJ2-7|-
CAWSQGGTYEQYF
TGTGCCTGGAGCCAGGGTGGTACCTACGAGCAGTACTTC
>-|TRBV28|TRBJ1-1|-
CASSGTGAFF
TGTGCCAGCAGTGGAACTGGAGCTTTCTTT
>-|TRBV7-9|TRBJ2-7|-
CASTTGPLSYEQYF
TGTGCCAGCACCACAGGACCCTTATCCTACGAGCAGTACTTC
>-|TRBV5-1|TRBJ2-3|-
CASSLLPSLASNTQYF
TGCGCCAGCAGCTTGCTTCCCTCACTAGCCTCAAATACGCAGTATTTT
>-|TRBV5-8|TRBJ2-3|TRBD2
CASSSHKSGSFPDTQYF
TGTGCCAGCAGCTCCCATAAGAGCGGGAGTTTCCCAGATACGCAGTATTTT
>once|TRBV10-1|TRBJ2-7|-
CASSGGRGYEQYF
TGCGCCAGCAGTGGAGGGAGAGGATACGAGCAGTACTTC
>many|TRBV4-2|TRBJ1-1|-
CASSQGQMNTEAFF
TGTGCCAGCAGCCAAGGACAGATGAACACTGAAGCTTTCTTT
>-|TRBV4-2|TRBJ2-5|-
CASSQGSREQETQYF
TGTGCCAGCAGCCAAGGCTCCAGGGAGCAAGAGACCCAGTACTTC
>-|TRBV6-1|TRBJ1-1|-
CASSEFEGNTEAFF
TGTGCCAGCAGTGAATTCGAGGGCAACACTGAAGCTTTCTTT
>once|TRBV7-3|TRBJ2-3|-
CASSPEISGTDTQYF
TGTGCCAGCAGCCCAGAGATTAGCGGCACAGATACGCAGTATTTT
>-|TRBV6-1|TRBJ2-7|TRBD1
CASSTLDRGREQYF
TGTGCCAGCAGTACCCTGGACAGGGGGCGGGAGCAGTACTTC
>few|TRBV30|TRBJ2-1|-
CAVTTYNEQFF
TGTGCAGTGACTACCTACAATGAGCAGTTCTTC
>-|TRBV6-1|TRBJ2-2|-
CASSASGTNTGELFF
TGTGCCAGCAGTGCCTCCGGGACGAACACCGGGGAGCTGTTTTTT
>-|TRBV9|TRBJ1-1|-
CASSVVGDTEAFF
TGTGCCAGCAGCGTAGTAGGGGACACTGAAGCTTTCTTT
>-|TRBV11-3|TRBJ2-2|TRBD1
CASSLHQGDTGELFF
TGTGCCAGCAGCTTACATCAGGGGGACACCGGGGAGCTGTTTTTT
>-|TRBV28|TRBJ1-4|TRBD1
CASSPGTGGRGKLFF
TGTGCCAGCAGCCCTGGGACAGGCGGACGAGGAAAACTGTTTTTT
>-|TRBV7-3|TRBJ1-1|-
CASSPTGGGGATEAFF
TGTGCCAGCAGCCCAACCGGTGGGGGAGGGGCCACTGAAGCTTTCTTT
>-|TRBV5-4|TRBJ1-6|-
CASSRAGLRLNSPLHF
TGTGCCAGCAGCCGTGCCGGACTAAGGCTCAACTCACCCCTCCACTTT
>-|TRBV9|TRBJ1-1|-
CASSVGTGVGTEAFF
TGTGCCAGCAGCGTAGGAACTGGGGTTGGGACTGAAGCTTTCTTT
>-|TRBV6-5|TRBJ1-5|TRBD1
CATLKTGDSNQPQHF
TGTGCCACCCTTAAGACAGGGGATAGCAATCAGCCCCAGCATTTT
>-|TRBV29-1|TRBJ1-1|-
CSVYGTEGREAFF
TGCAGCGTCTACGGGACTGAGGGACGTGAAGCTTTCTTT
>-|TRBV18|TRBJ1-4|TRBD1
CASSPDRVNEKLFF
TGTGCCAGCTCGCCGGACAGGGTTAATGAAAAACTGTTTTTT
>-|TRBV14|TRBJ2-7|-
CASSQQDSGYEQYF
TGTGCCAGCAGCCAACAGGACAGTGGCTACGAGCAGTACTTC
>-|TRBV5-1|TRBJ2-3|TRBD2
CASSKTQGAGGPDTQYF
TGCGCCAGCAGCAAAACACAAGGGGCGGGAGGGCCAGATACGCAGTATTTT
>-|TRBV25-1|TRBJ2-2|TRBD1
CASGGQGTGELFF
TGTGCCAGCGGAGGACAGGGGACCGGGGAGCTGTTTTTT
>once|TRBV19|TRBJ2-7|-
CASSIGPNPLYEQYF
TGTGCCAGTAGTATAGGGCCGAATCCCCTCTACGAGCAGTACTTC
>-|TRBV5-1|TRBJ2-2|TRBD2
CASSSGTSGGTGELFF
TGCGCCAGCAGCTCCGGGACTAGCGGAGGGACCGGGGAGCTGTTTTTT
>-|TRBV25-1|TRBJ1-1|TRBD1
CASSKDRVGNTEAFF
TGTGCCAGCAGTAAGGACAGGGTTGGGAACACTGAAGCTTTCTTT
>-|TRBV28|TRBJ2-7|-
CASSLPGVYSYEQYF
TGTGCCAGCAGTTTACCAGGGGTCTACTCCTACGAGCAGTACTTC
>-|TRBV6-5|TRBJ1-6|-
CASSYRFVGSPLHF
TGTGCCAGCAGTTATCGTTTTGTAGGCTCACCCCTCCACTTT
>once|TRBV6-1|TRBJ1-2|-
CASSEIITPGTLNYGYTF
TGTGCCAGCAGTGAAATAATAACCCCCGGGACCCTGAACTATGGCTACACCTTC